This TCR beta chain derives from a study of cytomegalovirus exposure and HLA in healthy donors. The primer mix had 60 Vbeta and 13 Jbeta primers. Only in-frame clones appear in the TCRdb table, and some are missing; sequencing was by immunoSEQ multiplex PCR. The sample lists about 93,000 clones; about 81% were seen once. This CDR3 has 17 amino acids. Germline V lookup: CDR1 SGDLS, CDR2 YYNGEE. V lost 3 bases to trimming and J lost 2 bases; unmatched junction nucleotides: 9. Sequenced: PBMCs. This receptor was obtained from a woman aged 40 to 55 in good health and CMV-seronegative. This chain joins TRBV9 and TRBJ2-1, with 9 bases aligning to TRBD2. CDR3 in DNA: TGTGCCAGCAGCGATCAAGCGGGAGGTCCTACCTACAATGAGCAGTTCTTC. Amino acid sequence: CASSDQAGGPTYNEQFF. Filled out from reference TRBV9 and TRBJ2-1, the complete variable domain reads DSGVTQTPKHLITATGQRVTLRCSPRSGDLSVYWYQQSLDQGLQFLIQYYNGEERAKGNILERFSAQQFPDLHSELNLSSLELGDSALYFCASSDQAGGPTYNEQFFGPGTRLTVL.